This T cell receptor (beta chain) was observed in a study of T cell repertoires in cytomegalovirus infection. About the research overall: Used in the study were CMV epitopes, some recently identified and HLA-C-restricted, others well-studied and HLA-B-restricted. Evidence of both CMV infection and a matching HLA type came from public TCR beta signatures. Study-wide results and caveats: Public TCR beta family frequency separated CMV-and-HLA carriers, including in an independent cohort. Within the response measured ex vivo, HLA-C-restricted CMV-specific TCR beta clonotypes were dominant.

V lost 2 bases and J 3 bases, leaving 10 bases between the germline ends. This CDR3 has 13 residues. CDR1 DFQATT and CDR2 SNEGSKA come from the germline V gene (reference sequence). One entry per CDR3 protein, called by TCRdb with MiXCR from the reads. This table has approximately 590,000 distinct CDR3 sequences, under 45% appearing once. With respect to this clonotype: The antigen is undetermined.

The material was cultured PBMCs, obtained from culture after CMV antigen stimulation. This rearrangement joins TRBV20-1 to TRBJ1-1; TRBD1 might be the D (5 bases). The clonotype was recovered from a human donor in good health (CMV status not recorded). Some clones in this sample may be carry-over from other donors' samples. The DNA of the CDR3 is TGCAGTGCTAGACACCGGGACTACACTGAAGCTTTCTTT. It codes for CSARHRDYTEAFF.